This T cell receptor beta chain came from a study of T cell changes during pregnancy in multiple sclerosis. This table comes from immunoSEQ multiplex PCR, and its TCRdb copy is limited to in-frame clones, with some not included. The sample shows around 38,000 clones, about 92% of them seen only once. This CDR3 contains 13 residues. Trimming stripped 11 bases from V and 4 bases from J, with 17 bases between. The germline CDR1 and CDR2 sequences are LNHDA and SQIVND (reference sequence). The rearrangement uses TRBV19 and TRBJ1-2; D call uncertain. The sequence was collected from a female donor in good health, enrolled as a control in a pregnancy study. The sample here was CD4+ T cells from peripheral blood mononuclear cells, taken in the third trimester of pregnancy. Here the CDR3 reads CALKGGVPYGYTF. CDR3 bases: TGTGCCCTCAAGGGCGGGGTCCCCTATGGCTACACCTTC.